The sequence of this TCR beta chain was determined in a study of T-cell memory formation after mild COVID-19. General study findings and limits: Largely, contracting CD4+ clones fell within CM and EM, and contracting CD8+ clones within EMRA.

TCRdb ran MiXCR on the 5' RACE reads and lists one entry per CDR3 protein. Here the sample spans some 450,000 distinct CDR3 sequences, more than 15% being singletons. V lost 1 base and J 6 bases, leaving 6 bases between the germline ends. The CDR3 extends over 12 amino acids. Germline V gene lookup returns CDR1 KGHSH and CDR2 LQKENI. The table lists this clonotype with many counts. The target antigen is unknown. The sequence was obtained from a man aged 18 to 30 who had mild COVID-19 (a few samples of this study predate the infection). Cell type and time point are not known. The V call is TRBV18, the J call TRBJ1-1, with D hard to call. The specimen was PBMCs or a T cell subset sorted from them (not recorded which). The CDR3 bases are TGTGCCAGCTCACCACGAGGGCCTGAAGCTTTCTTT. Translation: CASSPRGPEAFF.